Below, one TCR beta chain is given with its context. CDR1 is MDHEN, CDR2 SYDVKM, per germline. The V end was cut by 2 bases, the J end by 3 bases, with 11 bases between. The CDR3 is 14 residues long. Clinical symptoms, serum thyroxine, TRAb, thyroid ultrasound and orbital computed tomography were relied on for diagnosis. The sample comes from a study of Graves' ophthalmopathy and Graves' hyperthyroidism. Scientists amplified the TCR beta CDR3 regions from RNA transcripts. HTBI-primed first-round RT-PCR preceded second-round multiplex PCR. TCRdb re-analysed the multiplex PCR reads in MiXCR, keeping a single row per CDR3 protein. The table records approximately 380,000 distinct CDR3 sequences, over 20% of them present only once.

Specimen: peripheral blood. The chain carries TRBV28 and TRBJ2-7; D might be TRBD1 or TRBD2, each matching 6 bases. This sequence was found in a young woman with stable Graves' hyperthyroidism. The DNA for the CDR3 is TGTGCCAGCAGTTTAAGGGGGGCGGGCTACGAGCAGTACTTC. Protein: CASSLRGAGYEQYF.